The clone carrying this TCR beta chain was seen a single time. Original analysis: Using reference gene primer amplification, nucleated cell counts were estimated. Method: immunoSEQ multiplex PCR; TCRdb's copy keeps in-frame clones and lacks some. The V and J calls and clone size come from that table; D and trimming were worked out from the DNA. The profile shows 200,000 to 300,000 clones, roughly 80% of them singletons. This entry comes from a study of blood T cell repertoires in COVID-19. Looking at the study overall: The origin of the acute and convalescent COVID-19 samples was the United States, Italy and Spain. The cDNA or gDNA used as material had been derived from T cells, B-cell-depleted T cells, or PBMCs.

CDR1 is SGHDT, CDR2 YYEEEE, per germline. Trimming shortened V by 0 bases and J by 4 bases, and 13 bases separated the two germline ends. The CDR3 has 15 residues. Sequences were obtained from peripheral blood. The clonotype originates from a woman over 75 with acute or convalescent COVID-19. The chain combines TRBV5-6 with TRBJ1-2; tentatively, D is TRBD1 (5 bases). CDR3 amino acids: CASSLVYRKGYGYTF. As DNA, the CDR3 is TGTGCCAGCAGCTTGGTGTACAGGAAAGGCTATGGCTACACCTTC.